The rows below give T cell receptor beta chains drawn from one sample of a study of cytomegalovirus exposure and HLA in healthy donors. Only in-frame clones appear in the TCRdb table, and some are missing; sequencing was by immunoSEQ multiplex PCR. This table has some 56,000 clones, around four fifths appearing once. Input material: PBMCs. All receptors come from a man in his fifties or sixties in good health and CMV-seronegative. The CDR3 runs from the conserved cysteine through the conserved F or W. A D gene is named only where the DNA matches it firmly. Not every row has a clone size; where given, it reads once, few, many or a size class.

j_gene	d_gene	abundance	v_gene	CDR3nt	CDR3aa
TRBJ2-3	TRBD1	NA	TRBV7-6	TGTGCCAGCAGCGACTCCCCGTTTGACAGGGGGCGAGGAGCAGATACGCAGTATTTT	CASSDSPFDRGRGADTQYF
TRBJ1-5	TRBD1	NA	TRBV19	TGTGCCAGTATTTCCCGGCAGGGGGCTTTTCAGCCCCAGCATTTT	CASISRQGAFQPQHF
TRBJ2-4	NA	NA	TRBV20-1	TGCAGTGCTCCCAGGGGAAACATTCAGTACTTC	CSAPRGNIQYF
TRBJ2-3	TRBD2	few	TRBV5-6	TGTGCCAGCAGCTATGCGTTGACTAGCGGGGGATTAGATACGCAGTATTTT	CASSYALTSGGLDTQYF
TRBJ2-3	TRBD2	NA	TRBV5-7	TGTGCCAGCAGCTTGTTCTGGCGGGGGGGAACTAGCACAGATACGCAGTATTTT	CASSLFWRGGTSTDTQYF
TRBJ1-5	NA	NA	TRBV7-8	TGTGCCAGCAGCCCCCGACAGGTTAGCAATCAGCCCCAGCATTTT	CASSPRQVSNQPQHF
TRBJ2-7	NA	NA	TRBV19	TGTGCCAGTAGTTTCGGACTCACATACGAGCAGTACTTC	CASSFGLTYEQYF
TRBJ1-2	TRBD1	NA	TRBV7-9	TGTGCCAGCAGCTTGGACAGGGGAAACTATGGCTACACCTTC	CASSLDRGNYGYTF
TRBJ2-7	TRBD2	NA	TRBV7-2	TGTGCCAGCAGCTTAACGACTAGCGGGGGGGCCTGGGAGCAGTACTTC	CASSLTTSGGAWEQYF
TRBJ1-1	NA	few	TRBV5-6	TGTGCCAGCAGCTTTCTTGACACTGCGGGTAATGAAGCTTTCTTT	CASSFLDTAGNEAFF
TRBJ1-5	NA	NA	TRBV28	TGTGCCAGCAGTTTTGGGGGGGATCAGCCCCAGCATTTT	CASSFGGDQPQHF